This T cell receptor beta chain was identified during a study of TIL therapy for anti-PD-1-resistant metastatic lung cancer. Regarding time point: pre-treatment sample, taken before nivolumab and TIL therapy. The tumor samples were excised metastases, mostly pleural nodules or supraclavicular lymph nodes. Adults with stage 4 NSCLC were enrolled in a phase I trial. Of note for this clone: Its matching antigen is unknown.

Study results and limitations: This highly selected cohort may not generalize to typical lung cancer patients. Many TIL product clones were absent from baseline tumor, suggesting clonal contraction.

The CDR3 has 14 residues. Germline-derived CDR1 and CDR2 are LNHDA and SQIVND (reference sequence). V shed 3 bases and J shed 11 bases, with 19 bases lying between them. The libraries were made with immunoSEQ v3. Profiling relied on immunoSEQ multiplex PCR, and the TCRdb table lists in-frame clones only, not all of them. The repertoire holds more than 20,000 clones, roughly two thirds seen once, with about 16% in the top ten. The specimen was tumor tissue, collected at baseline. This TCR was recovered from a woman aged 30-79 years with non-small cell lung cancer. The V and J genes are TRBV19 and TRBJ1-1, with no clear D. CDR3 amino acids: CASSIVSAKARAFF. CDR3 sequence (DNA): TGTGCCAGTAGTATTGTTAGCGCTAAAGCCCGGGCTTTCTTT. The full variable domain, completed using reference TRBV19 and TRBJ1-1, is DGGITQSPKYLFRKEGQNVTLSCEQNLNHDAMYWYRQDPGQGLRLIYYSQIVNDFQKGDIAEGYSVSREKKESFPLTVTSAQKNPTAFYLCASSIVSAKARAFFGQGTRLTVV.